Listed below are T cell receptor beta chains from one sample, sequenced in a study of long-term antiretroviral therapy in people with HIV. Assay used: immunoSEQ multiplex PCR; TCRdb lists only in-frame clones, some missing. This table holds fewer than 30,000 clones, roughly 80% found once. The specimen comprised unsorted PBMCs, sampled 0.7 years before starting antiretroviral therapy. Receptor source: a man aged 25 to 45 with HIV. Each CDR3 is given with its conserved first and last residue. Fields, in order: D gene, J gene, V gene, clone size, CDR3 protein, CDR3 DNA. D genes are given only for firm matches. A clone size is listed for some rows: how often the clone was seen (once, few, many), or a class if it is expanded.

-	TRBJ2-1	TRBV2	-	CASSGLFYNEQFF	TGTGCCAGCAGCGGACTCTTCTACAATGAGCAGTTCTTC
TRBD1	TRBJ1-2	TRBV11-2	-	CASSLVPWTGEDGYTF	TGTGCCAGCAGCTTAGTGCCCTGGACAGGGGAGGATGGCTACACCTTC
TRBD1	TRBJ1-1	TRBV5-6	-	CASSLSGTGYTEAFF	TGTGCCAGCAGCCTATCAGGGACAGGGTACACTGAAGCTTTCTTT
TRBD2	TRBJ2-1	TRBV19	-	CASSTKAGETNEQFF	TGTGCCAGTAGTACAAAAGCGGGGGAAACTAATGAGCAGTTCTTC
TRBD1	TRBJ1-5	TRBV18	once	CASSTQGAGQPQHF	TGTGCCAGCTCAACCCAGGGGGCAGGGCAGCCCCAGCATTTT
-	TRBJ1-4	TRBV6-5	-	CASSYSRMTEKLFF	TGTGCCAGCAGTTACTCCCGGATGACTGAAAAACTGTTTTTT
-	TRBJ2-2	TRBV12-1	-	CASSFEEVRELFF	TGTGCCAGCAGCTTTGAAGAGGTCCGGGAGCTGTTTTTT
-	TRBJ2-1	TRBV9	-	CASETGNSYNEQFF	TGTGCCAGCGAAACAGGGAACTCCTACAATGAGCAGTTCTTC
TRBD1	TRBJ1-1	TRBV11-2	-	CASSNTGATEAFF	TGTGCCAGCAGCAATACAGGGGCCACTGAAGCTTTCTTT
-	TRBJ2-7	TRBV7-6	-	CASSLEDGYEQYF	TGTGCCAGCAGCTTAGAGGACGGCTACGAGCAGTACTTC
-	TRBJ2-7	TRBV11-2	once	CASSLNFGFFDEQYF	TGTGCCAGCAGCTTAAATTTTGGGTTTTTCGACGAGCAGTACTTC
-	TRBJ2-1	TRBV10-3	-	CATQVLRDSNEQFF	TGTGCCACCCAGGTTTTGCGGGACAGCAATGAGCAGTTCTTC
TRBD1	TRBJ1-1	TRBV28	-	CASSSPGTEGKNTEAFF	TGTGCCAGCAGTTCCCCTGGGACAGAAGGTAAGAACACTGAAGCTTTCTTT
TRBD2	TRBJ2-2	TRBV7-2	-	CASSFLRLADGESGELFF	TGTGCCAGCAGCTTCCTCCGACTAGCTGATGGAGAGTCCGGGGAGCTGTTTTTT
-	TRBJ2-1	TRBV4-1	-	CASSQSPYGGLYNEQFF	TGCGCCAGCAGCCAGAGCCCTTATGGCGGCCTATACAATGAGCAGTTCTTC
TRBD2	TRBJ2-3	TRBV19	-	CASMKVAGDLTDTQYF	TGTGCCAGTATGAAAGTAGCGGGGGACCTCACAGATACGCAGTATTTT
-	TRBJ2-7	TRBV7-2	-	CASSITGLGLSYEQYF	TGTGCCAGCAGCATTACAGGGTTGGGACTCTCCTACGAGCAGTACTTC
-	TRBJ2-2	TRBV6-6	-	CASSRTGELFF	TGTGCCAGCAGCCGGACCGGGGAGCTGTTTTTT
-	TRBJ1-1	TRBV11-3	-	CASSPRGDMNTEAFF	TGTGCCAGCAGCCCGCGGGGAGACATGAACACTGAAGCTTTCTTT
-	TRBJ2-7	TRBV28	-	CASSLGGLSGYEQYF	TGTGCCAGCAGTTTAGGGGGGCTGTCAGGGTACGAGCAGTACTTC
-	TRBJ1-1	TRBV6-6	-	CASSKGTPDRFEAFF	TGTGCCAGCAGCAAAGGAACCCCGGATAGATTTGAAGCTTTCTTT
-	TRBJ1-1	TRBV11-2	-	CASSLLLEFEAFF	TGTGCCAGCAGCTTACTTCTAGAGTTTGAAGCTTTCTTT
TRBD2	TRBJ2-7	TRBV27	few	CASSFTSGVPQDEQYF	TGTGCCAGCAGCTTCACTAGCGGGGTCCCTCAGGACGAGCAGTACTTC
TRBD1	TRBJ1-2	TRBV28	once	CASSPGGWGNGYTF	TGTGCCAGCAGCCCAGGGGGCTGGGGGAATGGCTACACCTTC
TRBD1	TRBJ2-2	TRBV30	-	CAWRVRDRVGGELFF	TGTGCCTGGAGGGTCCGGGACAGGGTTGGCGGGGAGCTGTTTTTT
TRBD2	TRBJ2-7	TRBV11-2	once	CASSLIAGGRGWDF	TGTGCCAGCAGTCTAATAGCGGGGGGGCGGGGATGGGACTTC
-	TRBJ2-3	TRBV7-8	-	CASSFGGPRTDTQYF	TGTGCCAGCAGCTTTGGGGGGCCTCGCACAGATACGCAGTATTTT
TRBD1	TRBJ1-5	TRBV27	once	CASSAGQGPFGNQPQHF	TGTGCCAGTTCGGCGGGACAGGGTCCATTTGGCAATCAGCCCCAGCATTTT
-	TRBJ2-7	TRBV2	medium-sized	CASNGHGYEQYF	TGTGCCAGCAATGGACACGGATACGAGCAGTACTTC
TRBD1	TRBJ1-6	TRBV7-6	-	CASSPGTGLNSPLHF	TGTGCCAGCAGCCCAGGGACAGGGTTGAATTCACCCCTCCACTTT
TRBD2	TRBJ2-3	TRBV9	once	CASSVGLAGTHSTDTQYF	TGTGCCAGCAGCGTAGGACTAGCGGGGACCCATAGCACAGATACGCAGTATTTT
-	TRBJ1-5	TRBV6-1	-	CASSATDSTQPQHF	TGTGCCAGCAGTGCAACTGACAGTACCCAGCCCCAGCATTTT
TRBD2	TRBJ2-1	TRBV28	-	CASSSPSTSGRANEQFF	TGTGCCAGCAGTTCCCCCTCCACTAGCGGGAGGGCCAATGAGCAGTTCTTC
-	TRBJ2-5	TRBV7-7	once	CASSLDHQETQYF	TGTGCTAGCAGCTTAGATCACCAAGAGACCCAGTACTTC
-	TRBJ1-4	TRBV9	few	CASSTDGRPTNEKLFF	TGTGCCAGCAGCACAGACGGCCGGCCTACTAATGAAAAACTGTTTTTT
-	TRBJ1-1	TRBV4-2	-	CASSVQGKGTEAFF	TGTGCCAGCAGCGTCCAGGGGAAGGGGACTGAAGCTTTCTTT
TRBD1	TRBJ2-1	TRBV7-2	-	CASSSRSGTGYNEQFF	TGTGCCAGCAGCTCCCGATCCGGGACAGGGTACAATGAGCAGTTCTTC
TRBD2	TRBJ2-3	TRBV20-1	-	CSFGGANTQYF	TGCAGTTTCGGGGGGGCTAATACGCAGTATTTT
-	TRBJ1-5	TRBV11-2	-	CASSLTGAGQPQHF	TGTGCCAGCAGCTTAACGGGGGCGGGTCAGCCCCAGCATTTT
-	TRBJ1-3	TRBV4-1	-	CASSQERGAGNTIYF	TGCGCCAGCAGCCAAGAGAGGGGGGCCGGAAACACCATATATTTT
TRBD2	TRBJ2-7	TRBV7-9	-	CASSLAVAGGRSYEQYF	TGTGCCAGCAGCTTAGCGGTAGCGGGAGGCCGCTCCTACGAGCAGTACTTC
TRBD1	TRBJ2-2	TRBV5-1	-	CASSSGTGDTGELFF	TGCGCCAGCAGCTCCGGGACAGGGGACACCGGGGAGCTGTTTTTT
TRBD1	TRBJ2-7	TRBV30	-	CASGTGVYEQYF	TGTGCTTCCGGGACAGGAGTTTACGAGCAGTACTTC
-	TRBJ1-2	TRBV27	few	CASSPPNRDGYTF	TGTGCCAGCAGTCCACCCAACAGAGATGGCTACACCTTC
-	TRBJ2-1	TRBV6-5	-	CASRWLRGKSNEQFF	TGTGCCAGCCGTTGGTTGCGGGGAAAGTCCAATGAGCAGTTCTTC
TRBD2	TRBJ2-5	TRBV5-4	-	CASSLPGTSGEETQYF	TGTGCCAGCAGCTTGCCCGGGACTAGCGGGGAAGAGACCCAGTACTTC
-	TRBJ1-5	TRBV6-6	once	CASSYNTQGQPQHF	TGTGCCAGCAGTTATAACACCCAGGGTCAGCCCCAGCATTTT
-	TRBJ2-1	TRBV5-1	-	CASSLGGRGLGANEQFF	TGCGCCAGCAGCTTGGGAGGTCGGGGGTTGGGGGCCAATGAGCAGTTCTTC
-	TRBJ1-2	TRBV5-1	-	CASSSDRIGYGYTF	TGCGCCAGCAGCTCAGACAGGATAGGCTATGGCTACACCTTC
-	TRBJ2-7	TRBV7-2	few	CASKAMGYTYEQYF	TGTGCCAGCAAGGCGATGGGCTACACCTACGAGCAGTACTTC
-	TRBJ1-4	TRBV29-1	-	CSVGPGLQREKLFF	TGCAGCGTGGGGCCCGGACTGCAGCGTGAAAAACTGTTTTTT